Reported below is one TCR beta chain. This record belongs to a study of ipilimumab plus nivolumab after autologous stem cell transplantation. Libraries were prepared by immunoSEQ multiplex PCR; TCRdb keeps only in-frame clonotypes and omits some of them. The sample consists of 9,500 to 15,000 clones, about 70% of them appearing once. V was clipped by 10 bases and J by 0 bases, with 12 bases between them. The CDR3 contains 13 residues. Germline CDR1 and CDR2: MNHEY and SVGAGI. Through week 26, nivolumab 3 mg/kg IV was given weeks 1, 4, 7, 10, then biweekly. The sequencing here drew on PBMCs, taken in a trial of ipilimumab plus nivolumab as post-transplant consolidation. The chain uses TRBV6-5 and TRBJ1-1; D gene uncertain. The clonotype comes from a male donor with diffuse large B-cell lymphoma. CDR3 DNA sequence: TGTGCCACCGCGGAAGGCATGAACACTGAAGCTTTCTTT. Its protein product is CATAEGMNTEAFF.